Detailed here is one TCR beta chain. Original data processing: Estimation of nucleated cell counts was performed using reference gene primer amplification. Sequencing was performed with immunoSEQ multiplex PCR; in TCRdb, only in-frame clones are kept and a portion is missing. The DNA gave D and trimming, while V, J and clone size come from that table. The sample lists some 300,000 clones, just under 90% occurring once. These data belong to a study of blood T cell repertoires in COVID-19. Material for sequencing was PBMCs or T cells enriched from blood (not recorded which). The sequence was obtained from a young woman who had recovered from COVID-19.

CDR3 nucleotides: TGTGCCAGCAGCTCGGGGGATTCGTACTATGGCTACACCTTC. Amino acids: CASSSGDSYYGYTF. This rearrangement joins TRBV5-4 to TRBJ1-2, with a possible D match to TRBD1 (5 bases). V shed 3 bases and J shed 3 bases, with 12 bases lying between them. CDR3 length: 14 amino acids. Germline values: CDR1 SGHNT, CDR2 YYREEE (reference sequence).